A single sample gave rise to the 8 T cell receptor beta chains below, sequenced in a study of blood T cells in healthy people across ages. PCR was performed a second time for roughly 7 to 11 cycles using a sample-barcoded 5' primer and a J-beta primer mix. Each CDR3 protein is one row after TCRdb ran MiXCR on the 5' RACE reads. Seen here are hundreds of thousands of distinct CDR3 sequences, 20% to 30% observed once, and the top ten hold 9.4%. The data also belong to a second study, concerning T cells of mothers and their children.

Sequencing was carried out using blood. The receptors derive from a boy between 5 and 17 years old in good health.

This clonotype was recorded a few times. CDR3 residues: CASSVRQGSTDTQYF. The DNA for the CDR3 is TGTGCCAGCAGCGTTCGACAGGGCAGCACAGATACGCAGTATTTT. The chain uses TRBV21-1 and TRBJ2-3; the table gives TRBD1 as D, unverified against the DNA. TRBV21-1 represents a pseudogene. The CDR3 loop spans 15 amino acids.

The chain links TRBV29-1 to TRBJ2-2, with unresolved D. Trimming took off 7 bases at V and 3 bases at J, with 9 bases between the two ends. The CDR3 sequence is 12 residues long. Germline V CDR1 and CDR2: SQVTM, ANQGSEA. This CDR3 reads CSAVGYTGELFF. CDR3 bases: TGCAGCGCCGTGGGGTACACCGGGGAGCTGTTTTTT.

This chain uses TRBV5-1 with TRBJ1-2; a possible D gene is TRBD1 (5 bases). CDR1 is SGHRS, CDR2 YFSETQ, per germline. The V and J ends lost 0 bases and 9 bases respectively, with 9 bases between them. The CDR3 runs 12 residues. The CDR3: CASSLAPGRYTF. CDR3 nucleotide sequence: TGCGCCAGCAGCTTGGCCCCGGGGCGCTACACCTTC.

In this sample, this clonotype turned up many times. The CDR3 sequence is CASSLWTSSDTQYF. For the CDR3, the DNA is TGTGCCAGCAGTCTGTGGACTAGTAGCGATACGCAGTATTTT. The chain is built from TRBV6-2 or TRBV6-3 and TRBJ2-3, with TRBD2 matching 7 bases. Trimming removed 5 bases from V and 6 bases from J; junction bases left unmatched: 8. Germline-derived CDR1 and CDR2 are MNHEY and SVGEGT. The CDR3 length is 14 residues.

This rearrangement joins TRBV6-6 to TRBJ2-7; maybe TRBD1 (5 bases). CDR3 length equals 12 residues. Trimming took 11 bases from V and 0 from J, leaving 11 bases between them. Looked up from germline, CDR1 is MNHNY and CDR2 is SVGAGI (reference sequence). CDR3 sequence: CAAGLGSYEQYF. Here the CDR3 DNA reads TGTGCCGCAGGGTTAGGCTCCTACGAGCAGTACTTC.

The V call is TRBV7-9, the J call TRBJ1-2; D possibly corresponds to TRBD1 (6 bases). The CDR3 has 14 residues. CDR1 is SEHNR and CDR2 is FQNEAQ in the germline V gene (reference sequence). V shed 5 bases and J shed 3 bases, with 13 bases lying between them. Here the CDR3 reads CASSGTTGHYGYTF. The CDR3, as DNA: TGTGCCAGCAGCGGGACGACAGGCCACTATGGCTACACCTTC.

Regarding this clonotype: The junction shows a germline mismatch at one end, possibly a read error. The rearrangement joins TRBV7-2 to TRBJ1-3; no clear D gene. The CDR3 sequence is 14 residues long. CDR1 and CDR2 (germline): SGHTA, FQGNSA. The CDR3 nucleotides are TGTGCCAGCAGCTCCTCAAGCTCTGGAAACACCATACATTTT. As protein: CASSSSSSGNTIHF. The variable domain in full, with the rest retrieved from reference TRBV7-2 and TRBJ1-3, is GAGVSQSPSNKVTEKGKDVELRCDPISGHTALYWYRQSLGQGLEFLIYFQGNSAPDKSGLPSDRFSAERTGGSVSTLTIQRTQQEDSAVYLCASSSSSSGNTIHFGEGSWLTVV.

The gene calls are TRBV4-2 and TRBJ2-7; TRBD1 agrees at 7 bases. V was pared by 4 bases and J by 4 bases, with 7 bases of the junction left unmatched. The germline CDR1 and CDR2 sequences are LGHNA and YNFKEQ. This CDR3 is 14 amino acids long. The CDR3 here is CASSLPGTAYEQYF. Written as DNA, the CDR3 is TGTGCCAGCAGCCTACCCGGGACAGCGTACGAGCAGTACTTC.